A selection of T cell receptor beta chains follows, all from one sample in a study of T cells expressing NK-cell markers. TCRdb reanalyzed the 5' RACE reads and collapses them to one entry per CDR3 protein, without DNA. This table lists about 380,000 distinct CDR3 sequences. The sequenced sample consisted of blood T cells: a sorted CD56 or NKG2C T cell subset, CD4+ or CD8+ T cells, or bulk PBMC T cells (not recorded which). These receptors all come from a man between 18 and 69 years old in good health. Each CDR3 is given with its conserved first and last residue.

>TRBJ2-2|TRBV10-3|17
CAISDPGAAGGPGELFF
>TRBJ2-3|TRBV6-5|16
CASSYSGGRNTDTQYF
>TRBJ1-2|TRBV6-1|16
CASSPILGREGYGYTF
>TRBJ2-3|TRBV5-4|15
CASSPGALSTDTQYF
>TRBJ1-2|TRBV12-3/TRBV12-4|12
CASTSPGSGYTF
>TRBJ2-3|TRBV5-1|13
CASSQRSRDTQYF
>TRBJ1-2|TRBV10-3|13
CAISDLDGYGYTF
>TRBJ2-1|TRBV15|13
CATSRDLIPQQFF
>TRBJ1-2|TRBV6-2/TRBV6-3|13
CASSYSGFRGYTF
>TRBJ2-6|TRBV7-6|17
CASSLSPTPSGANVLTF
>TRBJ2-2|TRBV5-6|17
CASSQLDRGRRTGELFF
>TRBJ1-6|TRBV28|13
CASTTSNYSPLHF
>TRBJ2-7|TRBV20-1|13
CSVFWRGTHEQYF
>TRBJ2-5|TRBV12-5|13
CASGLEPEETQYF
>TRBJ2-3|TRBV20-1|16
CSARSSGGARTDTQYF
>TRBJ2-1|TRBV9|15
CASSVVSGESDEQFF
>TRBJ2-1|TRBV5-1|18
CASRGLAGGPSSYNEQFF
>TRBJ2-5|TRBV5-1|14
CASRVGRGRETQYF
>TRBJ2-5|TRBV20-1|11
CSCQTTETQYF
>TRBJ2-3|TRBV30|11
CAWGDGYTQYF
>TRBJ2-7|TRBV5-6|18
CASSPGHLMLEFSYEQYF
>TRBJ2-1|TRBV28|15
CASSSGTSGDNEQFF
>TRBJ2-4|TRBV2|14
CASVVGGGGNIQYF
>TRBJ2-1|TRBV6-2/TRBV6-3|16
CASSYSQGAKYNEQFF
>TRBJ2-7|TRBV20-1|14
CSASVRGLTYEQYF
>TRBJ2-5|TRBV2|14
CASSVAGGVETQYF
>TRBJ2-6|TRBV18|19
CASSPFSPLTSGGANVLTF